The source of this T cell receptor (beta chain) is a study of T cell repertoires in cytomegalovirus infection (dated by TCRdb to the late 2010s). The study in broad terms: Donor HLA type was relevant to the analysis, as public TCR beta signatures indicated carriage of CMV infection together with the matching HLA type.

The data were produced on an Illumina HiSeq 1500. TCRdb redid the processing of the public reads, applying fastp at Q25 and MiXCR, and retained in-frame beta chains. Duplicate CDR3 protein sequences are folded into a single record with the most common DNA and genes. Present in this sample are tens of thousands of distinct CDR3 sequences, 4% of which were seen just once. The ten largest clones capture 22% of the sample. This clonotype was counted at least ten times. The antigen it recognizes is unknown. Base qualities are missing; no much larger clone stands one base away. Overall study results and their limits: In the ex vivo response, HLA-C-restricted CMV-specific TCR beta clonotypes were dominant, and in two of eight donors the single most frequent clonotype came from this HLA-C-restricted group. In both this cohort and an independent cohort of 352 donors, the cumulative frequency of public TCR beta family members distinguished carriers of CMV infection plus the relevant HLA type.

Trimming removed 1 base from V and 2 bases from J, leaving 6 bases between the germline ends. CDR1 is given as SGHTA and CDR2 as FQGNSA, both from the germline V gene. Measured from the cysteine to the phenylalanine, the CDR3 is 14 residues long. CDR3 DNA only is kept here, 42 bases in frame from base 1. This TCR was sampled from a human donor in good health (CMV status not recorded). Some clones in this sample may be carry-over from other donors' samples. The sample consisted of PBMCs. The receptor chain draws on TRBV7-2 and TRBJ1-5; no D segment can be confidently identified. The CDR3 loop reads CASSLDDGNQPQHF. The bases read TGTGCCAGCAGCTTAGATGACGGCAATCAGCCCCAGCATTTT.